Following are 26 T cell receptor beta chains from one sample sequenced in a study of persistence of HIV-infected CD4 T cells. Sequencing used immunoSEQ version 4 in survey mode. The repertoire was sequenced with immunoSEQ multiplex PCR; TCRdb's copy has only in-frame clones and lacks some. The sample lists around 45,000 clones, about nine tenths occurring once. Nonspecific anti-CD3/anti-CD28 bead stimulation represents the broad CD4+ T cell repertoire. Sorting of responding CD4+ T cells relied on upregulated CD40 ligand together with CD69. These receptors have no known antigen. Material: CD4+ T cells sorted from PBMCs after roughly 18-hour stimulation, obtained from a patient who received antiretroviral therapy. The receptors here all came from an adult man with HIV who was CMV-seropositive.

This clone appeared once. The CDR3 DNA follows: TGTGCCAGCAGCTTGGGGGGACACAATGAGCAGTTCTTC. Translation: CASSLGGHNEQFF. The V call is TRBV7-9, the J call TRBJ2-1; D possibly corresponds to TRBD2 (6 bases). Germline CDR1 is SEHNR and CDR2 is FQNEAQ (reference sequence). The V gene lost 3 bases and the J gene lost 5 bases, with 8 bases spanning the gap. The CDR3 runs to 13 residues.

The V gene is TRBV6-5, the J gene TRBJ1-2; 9 nucleotides line up with TRBD1. CDR1 MNHEY and CDR2 SVGAGI come from the germline V gene. The CDR3 extends over 15 amino acids. V was clipped by 7 bases and J by 0 bases; unmatched bases: 6. The DNA of the CDR3 is TGTGCCAGCATGACGACAGGGGGGACTAACTATGGCTACACCTTC. Its translation is CASMTTGGTNYGYTF.

This clone appeared a single time. V gene TRBV28 combines with J gene TRBJ2-1; either TRBD1 or TRBD2 may fit D (5 bases each). Trimming cost V 4 bases and J 4 bases, with 26 bases left between them. Germline CDR1 and CDR2: MDHEN and SYDVKM. This CDR3 contains 19 residues. The CDR3 sequence: CASSSPASSRDLNYNEQFF. CDR3 DNA: TGTGCCAGCAGTTCGCCCGCCTCTTCTAGGGACCTGAATTACAATGAGCAGTTCTTC.

The V and J genes are TRBV4-2 and TRBJ1-5; no definite D call. Trimming pared 5 bases from V and 1 base from J, leaving 9 bases between. The CDR3 is 14 amino acids. Germline V gives CDR1 LGHNA, CDR2 YNFKEQ. CDR3 bases: TGTGCCAGCAGCGCCCGGGAGAGCAATCAGCCCCAGCATTTT. Protein sequence: CASSARESNQPQHF.

This rearrangement joins TRBV9 to TRBJ2-3; TRBD2 agrees at 8 bases. Germline CDR1 is SGDLS and CDR2 is YYNGEE. Unmatched junction bases numbered 7, after V lost 4 bases and J lost 3 bases. The CDR3 loop spans 15 amino acids. Written as DNA, the CDR3 is TGTGCCAGCAGCCCGCGGGGGGCGGCGACAGATACGCAGTATTTT. Encoded protein: CASSPRGAATDTQYF. Full variable domain (remainder filled in from reference TRBV9 and TRBJ2-3): DSGVTQTPKHLITATGQRVTLRCSPRSGDLSVYWYQQSLDQGLQFLIQYYNGEERAKGNILERFSAQQFPDLHSELNLSSLELGDSALYFCASSPRGAATDTQYFGPGTRLTVL.

The V call is TRBV7-2, the J call TRBJ2-3, with D hard to call. CDR1 is SGHTA and CDR2 is FQGNSA in the germline V gene. The CDR3 covers 17 residues. Trimming cost V 1 base and J 2 bases, with 16 bases left between them. The CDR3 DNA is TGTGCCAGCAGCTTAGAAACAAACTACCAATTCACAGATACGCAGTATTTT. This gives the protein CASSLETNYQFTDTQYF.

The chain uses TRBV7-3 and TRBJ2-2; D is possibly TRBD1 (7 bases). Trimming pared 4 bases from V and 7 bases from J, leaving 19 bases between. The germline V gene encodes CDR1 SGHTA and CDR2 FQGTGA. The CDR3 runs 16 residues. For the CDR3, the DNA is TGTGCCAGCAGCTCCGGGGGACAGCGGGCAGGCGGGGAGCTGTTTTTT. This gives the protein CASSSGGQRAGGELFF.

The chain links TRBV28 to TRBJ2-1; no clear D. Deletions cut 6 bases from V and 7 bases from J, with 13 bases between. This CDR3 comprises 13 residues. Germline CDR1 reads MDHEN; CDR2 reads SYDVKM. DNA for the CDR3: TGTGCCAGCAGCCCCAGAGTGAAGAATGAGCAGTTCTTC. Translation gives CASSPRVKNEQFF.

V usage is TRBV5-1 and J usage is TRBJ2-2; D possibly matches TRBD1 or TRBD2 (6 bases each). Germline lookup yields CDR1 SGHRS and CDR2 YFSETQ. V was cut by 4 bases and J by 6 bases, with 13 bases left in between. The CDR3 sequence is 14 residues long. Here the CDR3 DNA reads TGCGCCAGCAGCCGAGGGGGGTCGGCCGGGGAGCTGTTTTTT. It codes for CASSRGGSAGELFF.

The rearrangement joins TRBV2 to TRBJ1-5; D remains unclear. Trimming took off 2 bases at V and 1 base at J, with 9 bases between the two ends. Germline CDR1 and CDR2: SNHLY and FYNNEI. This CDR3 has 15 residues. CDR3 bases: TGTGCCAGCAGTGAACTCAGTTCGAGCAATCAGCCCCAGCATTTT. Encoded protein: CASSELSSSNQPQHF.

The V and J genes are TRBV6-5 and TRBJ1-1; a possible D gene is TRBD1 (5 bases). CDR3 length equals 12 residues. V was shortened by 6 bases and J by 5 bases, with 10 bases between the two germline ends. CDR1 and CDR2 from the germline V gene are MNHEY and SVGAGI. The CDR3 spells CASREGFTEAFF. In nucleotides, the CDR3 is TGTGCCAGCAGAGAGGGGTTTACTGAAGCTTTCTTT.

This clone was recorded once. J is TRBJ2-1 and V is TRBV7-2; the match to TRBD2 covers 10 bases. Germline V gene sequence: CDR1 SGHTA, CDR2 FQGNSA. The CDR3 runs to 18 residues. V shed 1 base and J 12 bases; nucleotides not matched to a gene: 18. This CDR3 reads CASSLGSVRAGGRKLQFF. For the CDR3, the DNA is TGTGCCAGCAGCTTAGGGTCGGTGCGAGCGGGGGGGCGGAAGTTGCAGTTCTTC.

The gene calls are TRBV3-1 (or the pseudogene TRBV3-2) and TRBJ2-7; 8 positions match TRBD1. The CDR3 extends over 15 amino acids. Germline loops: CDR1 LGHDT, CDR2 YNNKEL (reference sequence). The V and J ends lost 2 bases and 3 bases, in that order; junction bases with no gene match: 6. CDR3 loop: CASSQRGGQGYEQYF. The CDR3 DNA follows: TGTGCCAGCAGCCAAAGAGGAGGACAGGGCTACGAGCAGTACTTC.

The chain employs TRBV5-1 and TRBJ2-7, with 8 nucleotides matching TRBD2. The CDR3 extends over 15 amino acids. Trimming at V came to 0 bases and at J to 7 bases, leaving 9 bases not matched to a gene. Germline V gene data show CDR1 as SGHRS and CDR2 as YFSETQ. CDR3 in DNA: TGCGCCAGCAGCTTGGACGCGGGGGGCCGGGGTGAGCAGTACTTC. It translates to CASSLDAGGRGEQYF. Using reference TRBV5-1 and TRBJ2-7 for the parts outside the CDR3, the full variable domain is KAGVTQTPRYLIKTRGQQVTLSCSPISGHRSVSWYQQTPGQGLQFLFEYFSETQRNKGNFPGRFSGRQFSNSRSEMNVSTLELGDSALYLCASSLDAGGRGEQYFGPGTRLTVT.

The chain has TRBV14 and TRBJ2-7, with D possibly matching TRBD1 (6 bases). Germline V gene lookup returns CDR1 SGHDN and CDR2 FVKESK. This CDR3 has 12 residues. V was pared by 10 bases and J by 2 bases, with 12 bases between. CDR3 loop: CATYRAAYEQYF. DNA of the CDR3: TGTGCCACTTACAGGGCGGCCTACGAGCAGTACTTC. The whole variable domain, remainder taken from reference TRBV14 and TRBJ2-7, is EAGVTQFPSHSVIEKGQTVTLRCDPISGHDNLYWYRRVMGKEIKFLLHFVKESKQDESGMPNNRFLAERTGGTYSTLKVQPAELEDSGVYFCATYRAAYEQYFGPGTRLTVT.

Only a few counts were recorded for this clone. The chain employs TRBV5-1 and TRBJ1-2; 7 nucleotides line up with TRBD1. Germline CDR1 SGHRS, CDR2 YFSETQ. CDR3 length equals 13 residues. The V and J ends lost 7 bases and 4 bases, in that order; junction bases with no gene match: 7. The DNA for the CDR3 is TGCGCCAGCCGGGACAGTCGCCTCTATGGCTACACCTTC. Protein sequence: CASRDSRLYGYTF.

CDR3 in DNA: TGTGCCAGCAGTTATGGGGACCGGACCGAAAAACTGTTTTTT. Translation: CASSYGDRTEKLFF. The chain has TRBV28 and TRBJ1-4, with D possibly matching TRBD1 (5 bases). From germline, CDR1 is MDHEN and CDR2 SYDVKM. Trimming stripped 4 bases from V and 8 bases from J, with 14 bases between. CDR3 length: 14 amino acids.

The chain is built from TRBV10-1 and TRBJ1-2, with D possibly being TRBD1 (6 bases). CDR1 WNHNN and CDR2 SYGVQD come from the germline V gene (reference sequence). The CDR3 loop spans 16 amino acids. The V and J ends lost 0 bases and 7 bases respectively, with 18 bases between them. In DNA, the CDR3 is TGCGCCAGCAGTGAGTCGGGGGGCACCGGATATGGTGGCTACACCTTC. Protein product: CASSESGGTGYGGYTF.

The CDR3 DNA reads as TGCGCCAGCAGCGGACAGGGGGCAGGGACGACCTCAAATGAAAAACTGTTTTTT. Its protein is CASSGQGAGTTSNEKLFF. The chain combines TRBV5-1 with TRBJ1-4, with 11 bases identical to TRBD1. This CDR3 has 18 amino acids. Germline lookup yields CDR1 SGHRS and CDR2 YFSETQ. The trim removed 4 bases at V and 5 bases at J, leaving 13 bases unmatched.

V is TRBV29-1 and J is TRBJ1-4; D unresolved. V lost 4 bases and J 5 bases, leaving 5 bases between the germline ends. The germline V gene has CDR1 SQVTM and CDR2 ANQGSEA. The CDR3 loop spans 11 amino acids. The CDR3: CSVVGNEKLFF. The CDR3 bases are TGCAGCGTTGTAGGGAATGAAAAACTGTTTTTT.

V is TRBV20-1 and J is TRBJ1-1; no reliable D call. The CDR3 runs 11 residues. Per the germline V gene, CDR1 is DFQATT and CDR2 is SNEGSKA (reference sequence). The CDR3 loop reads CRPTAGTEAFF. In DNA, the CDR3 is TGCAGGCCCACTGCAGGCACTGAAGCTTTCTTT.

This clone was seen once. As DNA, the CDR3 is TGTGCTAGTGGCAAGGAGGCAGCCTCTGGAAACACCATATATTTT. Its translation: CASGKEAASGNTIYF. This chain connects TRBV12-5 to TRBJ1-3; D unresolved. This CDR3 has 15 amino acids. The germline V gene has CDR1 LGHNT and CDR2 FRNRAP. Between the trimmed V and J ends, which lost 6 bases and 0 bases, there was a span of 12 bases.

The J gene is TRBJ2-7, the V gene TRBV10-3; D is perhaps TRBD2 (5 bases). The V and J ends lost 4 bases and 4 bases respectively, with 8 bases between them. The CDR3 loop spans 12 amino acids. Germline V gene data show CDR1 as ENHRY and CDR2 as SYGVKD. This CDR3 is CAISAGGYEQYF. DNA for the CDR3: TGTGCCATCAGTGCAGGCGGGTACGAGCAGTACTTC.

CDR3 sequence reads: CASSLWLAVKNEQFF. The CDR3 DNA reads TGTGCCAGCAGCTTGTGGCTAGCGGTTAAGAATGAGCAGTTCTTC. This chain uses TRBV5-5 with TRBJ2-1, with TRBD2 matching over 7 bases. Germline trimming cut 1 base from V and 7 bases from J; bases unmatched to any gene: 8. This CDR3 region has 15 residues. The germline V gene has CDR1 SGHKS and CDR2 YYEKEE (reference sequence).

V gene TRBV6-1 combines with J gene TRBJ1-5, with D possibly being TRBD1 (6 bases). The CDR3 extends over 17 amino acids. Germline lookup yields CDR1 MNHNS and CDR2 SASEGT. V lost 0 bases, J lost 10 bases, and 22 bases lay in between. The CDR3 region is CASSEARDIDAYLPQHF. DNA for the CDR3: TGTGCCAGCAGTGAAGCCAGGGACATTGACGCTTATTTACCCCAGCATTTT.

This chain uses TRBV12-5 with TRBJ1-1, with 7 bases lining up with TRBD1. J lost 3 bases, V lost 1 base, and 14 bases had no gene match. The CDR3 consists of 18 residues. Germline V gene lookup returns CDR1 LGHNT and CDR2 FRNRAP. As DNA, the CDR3 is TGTGCTAGTGGTTTGGACCACCGGGACAGACTCCCGGACACTGAAGCTTTCTTT. Translated: CASGLDHRDRLPDTEAFF.